This T cell receptor beta chain was obtained from a study of blood T cell repertoires in COVID-19. Authors' data handling: Reference gene primer amplification yielded estimated nucleated cell counts. The repertoire was sequenced with immunoSEQ multiplex PCR; TCRdb's copy has only in-frame clones and lacks some. V and J calls and clone size come straight from that table; D and trimming were deduced from the DNA. The sample shows about 74,000 clones, almost 90% of them seen only once. Per the germline V gene, CDR1 is MGHDK and CDR2 is SYGVNS. Unmatched junction bases numbered 8, after V lost 2 bases and J lost 2 bases. The CDR3 is 17 amino acids.

Sequenced sample: peripheral blood. The V gene is TRBV25-1, the J gene TRBJ2-2, with TRBD1 matching over 7 bases. The TCR comes from a woman over 75 with active or convalescent COVID-19. CDR3 in amino acids: CASSEVWQGVNTGELFF. The CDR3 DNA sequence: TGTGCCAGCAGTGAAGTCTGGCAGGGGGTCAACACCGGGGAGCTGTTTTTT.